A selection of T cell receptor beta chains follows, all from one sample in a study of radiotherapy plus CTLA-4 blockade in lung cancer. The protocol was immunoSEQ multiplex PCR, while the TCRdb copy is restricted to in-frame clones and leaves out a portion. In the table there are about 95,000 clones, approximately 78% of which are singletons. The sequencing here drew on peripheral blood, taken from a patient treated with radiotherapy plus ipilimumab. The receptors shown here come from a human donor with non-small cell lung cancer who had a partial response to radiotherapy plus ipilimumab. The CDR3 runs from the conserved cysteine through the conserved F or W.

>TRBV19|TRBJ1-2
CASSISGTGASNYGYTF
>TRBV2|TRBJ2-2
CASSPPGQNTGELFF
>TRBV30|TRBJ1-2
CAWSTGVQGYGYTF
>TRBV30|TRBJ2-5
CAWSLTNGHRETQYF
>TRBV7-9|TRBJ2-1
CASSLPRESEQFF
>TRBV2|TRBJ2-1
CALAMGQGYEQFF
>TRBV19|TRBJ2-4
CASSTDDRGAKLAKNIQYF
>TRBV6-1|TRBJ2-6
CASSEGAAGANVLTF
>TRBV7-8|TRBJ1-2
CASSWEGGYTF
>TRBV6-5|TRBJ1-2
CASSLANYGYTF
>TRBV9|TRBJ2-3
CASSPRAGGTDTQYF